The TCR beta chain described here comes from a study of cytomegalovirus exposure and HLA in healthy donors. Germline V gene lookup returns CDR1 MNHEY and CDR2 SMNVEV (reference sequence). This CDR3 spans 13 amino acids. With 4 bases removed from V and 5 bases from J, the gap between germline ends came to 11 bases. It was with 60 Vbeta and 13 Jbeta primers that the PCR ran. The table came from immunoSEQ multiplex PCR; TCRdb's copy has only in-frame clones and leaves some out. This sample has about 170,000 clones, with approximately 70% found just once. This receptor was taken from a man aged 35-49 years in good health and CMV-seropositive. The sample comprised PBMCs. The V call is TRBV27, the J call TRBJ2-5; D remains ambiguous. DNA for the CDR3: TGTGCCAGCAGTTCCCCGGGTCGGGAGACCCAGTACTTC. Translated, it gives CASSSPGRETQYF.